What follows are 11 T cell receptor beta chains derived from one specimen sequenced in a study of T-cell reconstitution after alpha-beta-depleted transplantation in children. Researchers prepared the TCRbeta library using unique molecular identifiers, the study reports. TCRdb reanalysed the PCR reads using MiXCR and keeps one entry per CDR3 protein. The sample consists of about 540,000 distinct CDR3 sequences, 18% of them appearing once. Sequencing was performed on PBMCs from the stem cell graft donor, taken from the stem cell graft. These receptors came from a human donor who donated a stem cell graft to a child with acute lymphoblastic leukemia.

In its sample, this clonotype was seen once. V is TRBV12-3 or TRBV12-4 and J is TRBJ1-2; TRBD1 might be the D (6 bases). The CDR3 has 13 residues. Between the trimmed V and J ends, which lost 6 bases and 8 bases, there was a span of 16 bases. CDR3 nucleotides: TGTGCCAGCAGAGATCAGGGGTTGGGAGGCTACACCTTC. It encodes CASRDQGLGGYTF.

CDR3 loop: CASARYQETQYF. For the CDR3, the DNA is TGTGCCAGCGCTAGGTACCAAGAGACCCAGTACTTC. The gene calls are TRBV7-2 and TRBJ2-5; D is uncertain. This CDR3 has 12 amino acids. Germline lookup yields CDR1 SGHTA and CDR2 FQGNSA. Trimming pared 8 bases from V and 0 bases from J, leaving 7 bases between.

This clonotype was seen more than once but under ten times. The rearrangement joins TRBV29-1 to TRBJ2-1; D call uncertain. The CDR3 is 14 residues long. Germline assignment: CDR1 SQVTM and CDR2 ANQGSEA. V shed 0 bases and J shed 10 bases, with 16 bases lying between them. Here the CDR3 DNA reads TGCAGCGTTGAAGAGGGGTATAGATTGGGGGAGCAGTTCTTC. Encoded protein: CSVEEGYRLGEQFF.

The chain recombines TRBV20-1 with TRBJ2-7, with 7 bases aligning to TRBD1. The CDR3 length is 11 residues. With 6 bases clipped from V and 2 bases from J, the junction kept 1 base outside the gene matches. Germline CDR1 DFQATT, CDR2 SNEGSKA (reference sequence). This CDR3 is CSATGAYEQYF. CDR3 in DNA: TGCAGTGCCACAGGGGCCTACGAGCAGTACTTC.

This clonotype was counted between two and nine times. The V call is TRBV5-6, the J call TRBJ1-5, with TRBD1 matching 8 bases. This CDR3 region has 15 residues. Germline CDR1 is SGHDT and CDR2 is YYEEEE. J gave up 6 bases and V 6 bases, and 11 bases lay outside the gene matches. The CDR3 DNA reads as TGTGCCAGCAACCAATTCGACAGGGGAGGTCAGCCCCAGCATTTT. Its protein product is CASNQFDRGGQPQHF. Using reference TRBV5-6 and TRBJ1-5 for the parts outside the CDR3, the full variable domain is DAGVTQSPTHLIKTRGQQVTLRCSPKSGHDTVSWYQQALGQGPQFIFQYYEEEERQRGNFPDRFSGHQFPNYSSELNVNALLLGDSALYLCASNQFDRGGQPQHFGDGTRLSIL.

This clonotype has a handful of counts. This chain joins TRBV7-2 and TRBJ1-1; D is unresolved. Germline-derived CDR1 and CDR2 are SGHTA and FQGNSA. The CDR3 length is 16 residues. V gave up 2 bases and J gave up 0 bases, with 13 bases separating them. The CDR3 coding sequence is TGTGCCAGCAGCTTAAGGGTAGTCAGCATGAACACTGAAGCTTTCTTT. Translation gives CASSLRVVSMNTEAFF.

The V call is TRBV18, the J call TRBJ1-4; 8 nucleotides line up with TRBD1. Germline V CDR1 and CDR2: KGHSH, LQKENI. This CDR3 region has 16 residues. Germline trimming cut 0 bases from V and 6 bases from J; bases unmatched to any gene: 6. CDR3 amino acids: CASSPPRTGRHEKLFF. As DNA, the CDR3 is TGTGCCAGCTCACCACCGAGGACAGGGCGGCATGAAAAACTGTTTTTT.

In its sample, this clonotype was seen once. The chain joins TRBV18 to TRBJ1-1; D is uncertain. The V gene lost 0 bases and the J gene lost 1 base, with 3 bases spanning the gap. Germline assignment: CDR1 KGHSH and CDR2 LQKENI. The CDR3 runs to 13 residues. Here the CDR3 DNA reads TGTGCCAGCTCACCACCCAAGAACACTGAAGCTTTCTTT. Its protein product is CASSPPKNTEAFF. The full variable domain, in which reference TRBV18 and TRBJ1-1 provide the parts outside the CDR3, is NAGVMQNPRHLVRRRGQEARLRCSPMKGHSHVYWYRQLPEEGLKFMVYLQKENIIDESGMPKERFSAEFPKEGPSILRIQQVVRGDSAAYFCASSPPKNTEAFFGQGTRLTVV.

This clonotype was recorded a few times. The rearrangement joins TRBV7-2 to TRBJ2-1; tentatively, D is TRBD1 or TRBD2 (5 bases each). The CDR3 has 15 residues. Germline V gives CDR1 SGHTA, CDR2 FQGNSA. V was shortened by 5 bases and J by 2 bases, with 13 bases between the two germline ends. CDR3 sequence (DNA): TGTGCCAGCAGCCCGGTCCCGGGACCCTACAATGAGCAGTTCTTC. This sequence encodes CASSPVPGPYNEQFF.

V usage is TRBV20-1 and J usage is TRBJ2-7; 7 bases fit TRBD2. The CDR3 contains 16 residues. Germline V lookup: CDR1 DFQATT, CDR2 SNEGSKA (reference sequence). V was clipped by 0 bases and J by 4 bases; unmatched bases: 12. In DNA form, the CDR3 reads TGCAGTGCTAGAGAGGTAGGGGAGGGCCGTCTATACGAGCAGTACTTC. It yields the protein CSAREVGEGRLYEQYF.

V usage is TRBV7-8 and J usage is TRBJ2-1; 10 nucleotides agree with TRBD2. The CDR3 length is 15 residues. Losses at the gene ends were 8 bases for V and 0 bases for J; bases not matched to a gene: 4. Looked up from germline, CDR1 is SGHVS and CDR2 is FQNEAQ. The CDR3 is CASEPSGSSYNEQFF. In nucleotides, the CDR3 is TGTGCCAGCGAACCTAGCGGGAGCTCCTACAATGAGCAGTTCTTC.